A selection of T cell receptor beta chains follows, all from one sample in a study of Ad26.COV2.S vaccination and SARS-CoV-2 variants. Produced via immunoSEQ multiplex PCR; TCRdb's table is partial and in-frame only. Of a few hundred thousand clones listed, 92% were seen once; the top ten hold roughly 1.7%. The input for sequencing was peripheral blood, taken in a trial of Ad26.COV2.S vaccine versus placebo. These receptors were taken from a person between 18 and 65 years old who received the Ad26.COV2.S COVID-19 vaccine or a placebo. CDR3s include the opening cysteine and the closing phenylalanine or tryptophan. Fields, in order: CDR3 protein, J gene, V gene, clone size. Not every row has a clone size; where given, it reads once, few, many or a size class.

CASSLIFPPGLEGYTF,TRBJ1-2,TRBV5-8,NA
CASSQSPGGSYEQYF,TRBJ2-7,TRBV4-1,NA
CASSFSEGQPQHF,TRBJ1-5,TRBV27,NA
CAISESGIETQYF,TRBJ2-5,TRBV10-3,NA
CASSHLRSSGGSHNEQFF,NA,TRBV14,NA
CAISDPGTGLIIQYF,TRBJ2-4,TRBV10-3,once
CASSYLSKKNYEQYF,TRBJ2-7,TRBV7-2,NA
CASSQGEAGGELFF,TRBJ2-2,TRBV4-3,NA
CASLRLMSTEAFF,TRBJ1-1,TRBV2,NA
CASSLRGTAANYGYTF,TRBJ1-2,TRBV19,NA
CASSSTGIYEQYF,TRBJ2-7,TRBV5-1,few
CASSYLAGIHEKLFF,TRBJ1-4,TRBV6-2/TRBV6-3,NA
CASSRGTSNTEAFF,TRBJ1-1,TRBV6-5,NA
CASSLGTGFYGYTF,TRBJ1-2,TRBV7-9,NA
CASSLSEYSNSPLHF,TRBJ1-6,TRBV5-6,NA
CASSGSATGELFF,TRBJ2-2,TRBV2,NA
CASSPRAGGGHTNYGYTF,TRBJ1-2,TRBV7-8,NA
CASSLEQTYGYTF,TRBJ1-2,TRBV5-1,NA
CASSFSVPDTQYF,TRBJ2-3,TRBV5-1,once
CASSFDSEAFF,TRBJ1-1,TRBV11-2,NA
CASSPQTDTEAFF,TRBJ1-1,TRBV4-3,NA
CASSLVSGTNYGYTF,TRBJ1-2,TRBV5-1,NA
CASSLPMRELFF,TRBJ2-2,TRBV28,NA
CASSIGGNYEQYF,TRBJ2-7,TRBV19,NA
CASSFLVADTQYF,TRBJ2-3,TRBV12-3/TRBV12-4,NA
CASSLYTGNEQFF,TRBJ2-1,TRBV11-2,NA
CASSSLNQPQHF,TRBJ1-5,TRBV28,NA